Sequencing of this T cell receptor (beta chain) was carried out in a study of blood T cell repertoires in COVID-19. Whole-study context: The United States, Italy and Spain supplied acute and convalescent COVID-19 samples.

Clinical history reported by participants formed the basis on which cohorts were assigned. Germline CDR1 is SGDLS and CDR2 is YYNGEE. The CDR3 extends over 12 amino acids. Trimming took off 0 bases at V and 5 bases at J, with 3 bases between the two ends. As processed by the authors: Amplifying reference gene primers gave estimates of nucleated cell counts. TCRdb's table, derived via immunoSEQ multiplex PCR, lists solely in-frame clones and lacks some. The DNA gave D and trimming, while V, J and clone size come from that table. This sample yields under 450,000 clones, of which about 90% are seen a single time; approximately 3% belongs to the top ten.

Sequencing input: PBMCs or T cells enriched from blood (not recorded which). The TCR comes from a woman in her twenties or thirties who had recovered from COVID-19. The chain uses TRBV9 and TRBJ2-1; the D is unclear. The CDR3 sequence is CASSVVNNEQFF. Here the CDR3 DNA reads TGTGCCAGCAGCGTAGTTAACAATGAGCAGTTCTTC.